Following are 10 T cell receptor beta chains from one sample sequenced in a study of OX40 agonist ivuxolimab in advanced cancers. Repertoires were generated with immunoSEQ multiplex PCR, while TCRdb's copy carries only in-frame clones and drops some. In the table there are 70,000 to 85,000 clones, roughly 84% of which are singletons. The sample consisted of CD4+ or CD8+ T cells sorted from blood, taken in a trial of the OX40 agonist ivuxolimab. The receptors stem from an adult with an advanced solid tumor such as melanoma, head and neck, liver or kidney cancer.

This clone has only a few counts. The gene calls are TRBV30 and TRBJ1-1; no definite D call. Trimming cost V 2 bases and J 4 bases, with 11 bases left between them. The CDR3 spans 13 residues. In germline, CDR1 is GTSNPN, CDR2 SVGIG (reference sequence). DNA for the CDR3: TGTGCCTGGAGTTGGAGATTCGCCACTGAAGCTTTCTTT. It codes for CAWSWRFATEAFF.

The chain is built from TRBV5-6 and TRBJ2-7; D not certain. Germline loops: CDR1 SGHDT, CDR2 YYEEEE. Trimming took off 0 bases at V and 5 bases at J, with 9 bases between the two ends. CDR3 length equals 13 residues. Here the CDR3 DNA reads TGTGCCAGCAGCTTGGTAGGCGGCCACGAGCAGTACTTC. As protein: CASSLVGGHEQYF.

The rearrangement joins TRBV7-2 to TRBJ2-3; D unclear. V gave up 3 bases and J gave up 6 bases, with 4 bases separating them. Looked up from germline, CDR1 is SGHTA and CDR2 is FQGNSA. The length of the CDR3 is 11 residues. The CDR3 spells CASSFADTQYF. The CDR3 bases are TGTGCCAGCAGCTTTGCGGATACGCAGTATTTT. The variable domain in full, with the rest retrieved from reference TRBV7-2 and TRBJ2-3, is GAGVSQSPSNKVTEKGKDVELRCDPISGHTALYWYRQSLGQGLEFLIYFQGNSAPDKSGLPSDRFSAERTGGSVSTLTIQRTQQEDSAVYLCASSFADTQYFGPGTRLTVL.

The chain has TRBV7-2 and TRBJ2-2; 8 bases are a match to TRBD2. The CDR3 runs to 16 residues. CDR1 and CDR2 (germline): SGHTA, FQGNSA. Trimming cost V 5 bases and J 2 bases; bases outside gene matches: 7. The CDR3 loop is CASSPQRGINTGELFF. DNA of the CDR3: TGTGCCAGCAGCCCCCAGCGGGGGATTAACACCGGGGAGCTGTTTTTT.

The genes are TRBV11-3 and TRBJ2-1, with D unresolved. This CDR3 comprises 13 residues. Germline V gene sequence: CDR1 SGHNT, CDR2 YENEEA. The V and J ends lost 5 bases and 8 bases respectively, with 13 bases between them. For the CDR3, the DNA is TGTGCCAGCAGCACCTCCTCTAGTGATGAGCAGTTCTTC. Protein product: CASSTSSSDEQFF.

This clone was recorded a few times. The CDR3 DNA reads TGTGCCAGCAGCTTAGAGTACGAGCAGTACTTC. Protein sequence: CASSLEYEQYF. V usage is TRBV7-2 and J usage is TRBJ2-7; D remains ambiguous. The V end lost 1 base, the J end lost 4 bases, and 2 bases lay between the germline ends. The germline CDR1 and CDR2 sequences are SGHTA and FQGNSA. The CDR3 runs to 11 residues. The complete variable domain, with remaining parts taken from reference TRBV7-2 and TRBJ2-7, reads GAGVSQSPSNKVTEKGKDVELRCDPISGHTALYWYRQSLGQGLEFLIYFQGNSAPDKSGLPSDRFSAERTGGSVSTLTIQRTQQEDSAVYLCASSLEYEQYFGPGTRLTVT.

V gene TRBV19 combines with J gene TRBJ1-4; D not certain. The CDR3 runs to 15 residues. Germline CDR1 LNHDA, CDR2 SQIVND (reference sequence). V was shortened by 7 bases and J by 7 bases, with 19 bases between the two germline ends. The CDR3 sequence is CASNRASALSEKLFF. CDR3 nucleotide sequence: TGTGCCAGTAATCGGGCATCAGCTCTTAGTGAAAAACTGTTTTTT. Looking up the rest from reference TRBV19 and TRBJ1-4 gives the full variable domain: DGGITQSPKYLFRKEGQNVTLSCEQNLNHDAMYWYRQDPGQGLRLIYYSQIVNDFQKGDIAEGYSVSREKKESFPLTVTSAQKNPTAFYLCASNRASALSEKLFFGSGTQLSVL.

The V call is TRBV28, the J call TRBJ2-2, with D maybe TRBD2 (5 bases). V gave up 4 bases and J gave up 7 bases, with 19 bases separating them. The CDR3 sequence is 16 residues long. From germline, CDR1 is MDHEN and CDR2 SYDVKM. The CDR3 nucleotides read TGTGCCAGCAGTTCCCCCCGACGAGGGCGTCTCGGGGAGCTGTTTTTT. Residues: CASSSPRRGRLGELFF.

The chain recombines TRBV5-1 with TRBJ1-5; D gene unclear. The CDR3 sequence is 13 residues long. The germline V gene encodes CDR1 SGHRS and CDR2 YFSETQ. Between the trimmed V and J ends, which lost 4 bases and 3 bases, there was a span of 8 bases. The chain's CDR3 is CASSPDPNQPQHF. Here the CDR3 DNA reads TGCGCCAGCAGCCCGGACCCCAATCAGCCCCAGCATTTT.

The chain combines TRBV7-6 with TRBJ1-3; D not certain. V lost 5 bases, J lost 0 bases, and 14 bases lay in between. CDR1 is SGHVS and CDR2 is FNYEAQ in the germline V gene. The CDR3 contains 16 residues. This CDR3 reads CASSQTREFSGNTIYF. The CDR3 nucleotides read TGTGCCAGCAGCCAGACCCGCGAATTCTCTGGAAACACCATATATTTT.